One sample yielded the 26 T cell receptor beta chains listed below, sequenced in a study of cytomegalovirus exposure and HLA in healthy donors. PCR amplification relied on 60 Vbeta primers (plus 13 Jbeta primers). Assay used: immunoSEQ multiplex PCR; TCRdb lists only in-frame clones, some missing. The sample contains roughly 120,000 clones, less than 75% of which appear only once. The sequencing sample was made of PBMCs. The receptors come from a woman aged 40-49 years in good health and CMV-seronegative.

V gene TRBV14 combines with J gene TRBJ2-3; 8 bases are a match to TRBD2. V lost 0 bases and J lost 4; bases outside the gene matches: 9. Germline V gene lookup returns CDR1 SGHDN and CDR2 FVKESK. The CDR3 covers 17 residues. The CDR3 DNA is TGTGCCAGCAGCCAAGAGACGGGGGGGCGTATCTCAGATACGCAGTATTTT. Amino acid sequence: CASSQETGGRISDTQYF.

This chain joins TRBV6-5 and TRBJ1-1; D remains ambiguous. This CDR3 comprises 16 residues. Germline-derived CDR1 and CDR2 are MNHEY and SVGAGI. Trimming removed 0 bases from V and 7 bases from J, with 18 bases in between. CDR3 nucleotide sequence: TGTGCCAGCAGTTACTCATTTATTGTGTCGGGGTTTGAAGCTTTCTTT. Its translation is CASSYSFIVSGFEAFF.

V and J are TRBV5-1 and TRBJ2-7, with D perhaps matching TRBD2 (7 bases). CDR1 is SGHRS and CDR2 is YFSETQ in the germline V gene. The CDR3 totals 15 residues. Trimming removed 3 bases from V and 7 bases from J, with 20 bases in between. In DNA form, the CDR3 reads TGCGCCAGCAGCTCCGGGGGGCTCCGCGGGGGAGAGCAGTACTTC. It codes for CASSSGGLRGGEQYF.

This clone was seen a handful of times. The chain is built from TRBV7-8 and TRBJ1-5; D may be TRBD1 (6 bases). Germline assignment: CDR1 SGHVS and CDR2 FQNEAQ. V was cut by 1 base and J by 5 bases, with 12 bases left in between. CDR3 length equals 15 residues. CDR3 coding DNA: TGTGCCAGCAGCTTAGTAGCAGGGGAAGATCAGCCCCAGCATTTT. Residues: CASSLVAGEDQPQHF.

By frequency in the sample, this clone is medium-sized. The CDR3 protein is CASSPGQGRTVEQYF. Here the CDR3 DNA reads TGTGCCAGCAGCCCCGGACAGGGGCGAACTGTCGAGCAGTACTTC. V is TRBV5-4 and J is TRBJ2-7, with TRBD1 matching 9 bases. The CDR3 is 15 residues long. The germline CDR1 and CDR2 sequences are SGHNT and YYREEE (reference sequence). Trimming at V came to 4 bases and at J to 6 bases, leaving 11 bases not matched to a gene.

This chain joins TRBV27 and TRBJ2-2; D uncertain. Germline CDR1 reads MNHEY; CDR2 reads SMNVEV (reference sequence). The CDR3 totals 16 residues. V was clipped by 4 bases and J by 4 bases, with 16 bases between them. CDR3 nucleotides: TGTGCCAGCAGTTCCCGCCCTACGGGTGGCACCGGGGAGCTGTTTTTT. It specifies CASSSRPTGGTGELFF.

As DNA, the CDR3 is TGTGCCAGTAGGTACCTAGGAAGCAATCAGCCCCAGCATTTT. The encoded protein is CASRYLGSNQPQHF. The V call is TRBV19, the J call TRBJ1-5, with D unclear. V dropped 6 bases and J dropped 1 base, with 10 bases sitting between them. The germline CDR1 and CDR2 sequences are LNHDA and SQIVND (reference sequence). The CDR3 has 14 amino acids. Full variable domain (missing parts from reference TRBV19 and TRBJ1-5): DGGITQSPKYLFRKEGQNVTLSCEQNLNHDAMYWYRQDPGQGLRLIYYSQIVNDFQKGDIAEGYSVSREKKESFPLTVTSAQKNPTAFYLCASRYLGSNQPQHFGDGTRLSIL.

The V gene is TRBV11-2, the J gene TRBJ2-7; D not certain. CDR1 and CDR2 from the germline V gene are SGHAT and FQNNGV. The germline V and J ends were trimmed by 1 base and 2 bases, with 6 bases remaining between them. CDR3 length: 13 amino acids. CDR3 sequence (DNA): TGTGCCAGCAGCTTAGGTTCAGCCTACGAGCAGTACTTC. Amino acids: CASSLGSAYEQYF.

The V call is TRBV4-2, the J call TRBJ2-3, with 7 bases that match TRBD2. The germline V gene encodes CDR1 LGHNA and CDR2 YNFKEQ. V trimming: 0 bases; J trimming: 6 bases; junction bases outside the gene matches: 12. This CDR3 spans 17 amino acids. The CDR3 DNA follows: TGTGCCAGCAGCCAAGAAGGCGGGAGACCTGCGGCGGATACGCAGTATTTT. The encoded protein is CASSQEGGRPAADTQYF.

V and J are TRBV25-1 and TRBJ2-1; no definite D call. Per germline, CDR1 MGHDK and CDR2 SYGVNS. V gave up 4 bases and J gave up 9 bases, with 7 bases separating them. The CDR3 contains 11 residues. The CDR3 region is CASSVTSEQFF. The CDR3 bases are TGTGCCAGCAGTGTAACCAGTGAGCAGTTCTTC.

The chain recombines TRBV7-6 with TRBJ2-5, with D uncertain. The V end lost 1 base, the J end lost 5 bases, and 8 bases lay between the germline ends. The CDR3 length is 13 residues. The germline CDR1 and CDR2 sequences are SGHVS and FNYEAQ. The CDR3: CASSLDPDETQYF. In nucleotides, the CDR3 is TGTGCCAGCAGCTTAGATCCAGATGAGACCCAGTACTTC.

This clone was recorded a few times. The chain employs TRBV11-2 and TRBJ2-1; the D is unclear. CDR1 and CDR2 from the germline V gene are SGHAT and FQNNGV. The V and J ends lost 3 bases and 12 bases respectively, with 6 bases between them. There are 10 residues in the CDR3. The CDR3 bases are TGTGCCAGCAGCTTGAGCTTGCAGTTCTTC. Its translation is CASSLSLQFF.

This sequence joins TRBV19 and TRBJ1-2; TRBD1 aligns across 9 bases. CDR3 size: 16 residues. Germline V gene lookup returns CDR1 LNHDA and CDR2 SQIVND (reference sequence). V trimming: 7 bases; J trimming: 4 bases; junction bases outside the gene matches: 13. The CDR3 region is CASTPGDTGGSYGYTF. Written as DNA, the CDR3 is TGTGCCAGTACCCCAGGGGACACAGGGGGCTCCTATGGCTACACCTTC.

The V gene is TRBV18, the J gene TRBJ1-5, with 7 bases lining up with TRBD1. With 5 bases clipped from V and 0 bases from J, the junction kept 7 bases outside the gene matches. CDR3 length: 16 amino acids. The germline gives CDR1 KGHSH, CDR2 LQKENI. The CDR3 sequence: CASSDGTAYSNQPQHF. CDR3 nucleotide sequence: TGTGCCAGCTCAGACGGGACAGCCTATAGCAATCAGCCCCAGCATTTT.

The V call is TRBV30, the J call TRBJ2-1; 9 nucleotides match TRBD1. Per the germline V gene, CDR1 is GTSNPN and CDR2 is SVGIG (reference sequence). The ends lost 1 base at V and 4 bases at J; junction bases unmatched: 5. The CDR3 covers 15 residues. CDR3 residues: CAWSEWTGDYNEQFF. In DNA form, the CDR3 reads TGTGCCTGGAGTGAGTGGACAGGGGATTACAATGAGCAGTTCTTC. Based on the CDR3 plus reference TRBV30 and TRBJ2-1, the full variable domain is SQTIHQWPATLVQPVGSPLSLECTVEGTSNPNLYWYRQAAGRGLQLLFYSVGIGQISSEVPQNLSASRPQDRQFILSSKKLLLSDSGFYLCAWSEWTGDYNEQFFGPGTRLTVL.

The rearrangement joins TRBV7-9 to TRBJ2-3; the match to TRBD2 covers 11 bases. The CDR3 extends over 16 amino acids. J gave up 8 bases and V 4 bases, and 11 bases lay outside the gene matches. Germline CDR1 reads SEHNR; CDR2 reads FQNEAQ (reference sequence). The CDR3 reads CASSSRLAGPGGTQYF. In DNA form, the CDR3 reads TGTGCCAGCAGCTCTCGACTAGCGGGGCCCGGGGGTACGCAGTATTTT. The full variable domain, with the rest looked up from reference TRBV7-9 and TRBJ2-3, is DTGVSQNPRHKITKRGQNVTFRCDPISEHNRLYWYRQTLGQGPEFLTYFQNEAQLEKSRLLSDRFSAERPKGSFSTLEIQRTEQGDSAMYLCASSSRLAGPGGTQYFGPGTRLTVL.

This chain uses TRBV7-9 with TRBJ1-6, with 8 bases identical to TRBD1. Germline V CDR1 and CDR2: SEHNR, FQNEAQ (reference sequence). CDR3 length equals 14 residues. V lost 5 bases to trimming and J lost 10 bases; unmatched junction nucleotides: 7. This chain's CDR3 is CASSEWTGNSPLHF. In DNA, the CDR3 is TGTGCCAGCAGCGAATGGACAGGGAACTCACCCCTCCACTTT.

The gene calls are TRBV6-5 and TRBJ2-5, with a tentative D call TRBD2 (5 bases). The DNA end is a closer match to TRBJ2-7, so the J assignment may be wrong. The length of the CDR3 is 15 residues. Germline V gives CDR1 MNHEY, CDR2 SVGAGI. The CDR3 is CASSPGVAHSYEQYF. CDR3 DNA: TGTGCCAGCAGCCCTGGGGTAGCGCACTCCTACGAGCAGTACTTC.

V and J are TRBV6-5 and TRBJ1-1; a weak D match, TRBD1 (5 bases). Trimming stripped 6 bases from V and 2 bases from J, with 13 bases between. The CDR3 runs 14 residues. The V gene's germline CDR1 is MNHEY and CDR2 SVGAGI. The CDR3 nucleotides are TGTGCCAGCAGGTTGGGGGGTCTAAACACTGAAGCTTTCTTT. Translated: CASRLGGLNTEAFF.

This clone has just a few counts. The V and J genes are TRBV5-6 and TRBJ2-7; 7 nucleotides agree with TRBD1. CDR1 SGHDT and CDR2 YYEEEE come from the germline V gene. There are 13 residues in the CDR3. The V and J ends lost 3 bases and 2 bases, in that order; junction bases with no gene match: 2. The CDR3 DNA follows: TGTGCCAGCAGCTCACAGGGGACCTACGAGCAGTACTTC. Its translation: CASSSQGTYEQYF. Using reference TRBV5-6 and TRBJ2-7 for the parts outside the CDR3, the full variable domain is DAGVTQSPTHLIKTRGQQVTLRCSPKSGHDTVSWYQQALGQGPQFIFQYYEEEERQRGNFPDRFSGHQFPNYSSELNVNALLLGDSALYLCASSSQGTYEQYFGPGTRLTVT.

The rearrangement uses TRBV28 and TRBJ2-2, with TRBD2 identical over 13 bases. The CDR3 contains 18 residues. The V gene's germline CDR1 is MDHEN and CDR2 SYDVKM. Trimming removed 3 bases from V and 7 bases from J; junction bases left unmatched: 11. The CDR3 reads CASSFPGLAGYGGGELFF. The CDR3 DNA reads as TGTGCCAGCAGTTTCCCGGGACTAGCGGGATATGGGGGCGGGGAGCTGTTTTTT.

The chain uses TRBV6-6 and TRBJ2-7; possible D gene TRBD2, 5 bases. The CDR3 contains 12 residues. Deletions cut 5 bases from V and 4 bases from J, with 9 bases between. Per the germline V gene, CDR1 is MNHNY and CDR2 is SVGAGI (reference sequence). The CDR3 spells CASSGPGYEQYF. CDR3 DNA sequence: TGTGCCAGCAGTGGACCGGGATACGAGCAGTACTTC.

V and J are TRBV4-3 and TRBJ2-4; tentatively, D is TRBD2 (5 bases). V was pared by 0 bases and J by 0 bases, with 9 bases between. The CDR3 is made up of 16 amino acids. Germline CDR1 and CDR2: LGHNA and YSLEER. This CDR3 is CASSQDPGLAKNIQYF. CDR3 bases: TGCGCCAGCAGCCAAGATCCGGGATTAGCCAAAAACATTCAGTACTTC.

For the CDR3, the DNA is TGTGCCAGCAGTGAACTTCCGGGATTCTACAATGAGCAGTTCTTC. As protein: CASSELPGFYNEQFF. The rearrangement links TRBV6-1 to TRBJ2-1; the D gene is possibly TRBD2 (5 bases). Trimming stripped 2 bases from V and 3 bases from J, with 11 bases between. CDR3 length: 15 residues. Germline loops: CDR1 MNHNS, CDR2 SASEGT.

The chain combines TRBV2 with TRBJ2-5; tentatively, D is TRBD1 (6 bases). This CDR3 contains 14 residues. The V gene's germline CDR1 is SNHLY and CDR2 FYNNEI. V lost 4 bases to trimming and J lost 1 base, with 10 bases between them. The CDR3 sequence: CASSVEGGQETQYF. The DNA of the CDR3 is TGTGCCAGCAGTGTAGAAGGGGGCCAAGAGACCCAGTACTTC.

This chain links TRBV5-6 with TRBJ2-7, with TRBD2 identical over 14 bases. This CDR3 has 15 amino acids. Trimming at V came to 4 bases and at J to 8 bases, leaving 8 bases not matched to a gene. CDR1 and CDR2 from the germline V gene are SGHDT and YYEEEE. CDR3: CASSQQTSGRAKQYF. Here the CDR3 DNA reads TGTGCCAGCAGCCAACAGACTAGCGGGAGGGCTAAGCAGTACTTC.